A single sample is the source of the 5 T cell receptor beta chains below, sequenced in a study of chemoradiotherapy in HPV16-positive cancers. The repertoire was sequenced with immunoSEQ multiplex PCR; TCRdb's copy has only in-frame clones and lacks some. The sample lists about 32,000 clones, roughly 77% occurring once. Here the sequenced sample was blood, taken from a patient who underwent chemoradiotherapy. Receptors originate from a human donor with HPV-associated anogenital cancer.

The chain links TRBV12-5 to TRBJ1-1; TRBD1 aligns across 8 bases. The CDR3 runs 16 residues. V gave up 3 bases and J gave up 0 bases; unmatched junction bases: 6. CDR1 and CDR2 from the germline V gene are LGHNT and FRNRAP. CDR3 sequence (DNA): TGTGCTAGTGGTTTCATTCCGGGACAGGTGAACACTGAAGCTTTCTTT. This gives the protein CASGFIPGQVNTEAFF.

The chain carries TRBV4-1 and TRBJ2-1, with 8 nucleotides matching TRBD2. Germline lookup yields CDR1 MGHRA and CDR2 YSYEKL. V dropped 5 bases and J dropped 5; count of bases not matched to a gene: 5. This CDR3 has 14 amino acids. CDR3 DNA sequence: TGCGCCAGCAGCGGCGGGGGGTACGACAATGAGCAGTTCTTC. Translation: CASSGGGYDNEQFF.

This chain joins TRBV19 and TRBJ2-1; D unclear. Germline loops: CDR1 LNHDA, CDR2 SQIVND (reference sequence). The V end lost 6 bases, the J end lost 3 bases, and 12 bases lay between the germline ends. The CDR3 has 14 residues. CDR3 in DNA: TGTGCCAGTAGGGGTAGCCAACTCTACAATGAGCAGTTCTTC. Residues: CASRGSQLYNEQFF.

The CDR3 here is CASLGTGMNTEAFF. The CDR3 nucleotides are TGTGCCAGCCTCGGGACAGGCATGAACACTGAAGCTTTCTTT. The chain uses TRBV7-9 and TRBJ1-1, with 8 bases matching TRBD1. CDR1 SEHNR and CDR2 FQNEAQ come from the germline V gene (reference sequence). J was trimmed by 0 bases and V by 8 bases; bases with no gene match: 5. The CDR3 loop spans 14 amino acids.

The chain combines TRBV18 with TRBJ2-7, with 9 positions matching TRBD2. The CDR3 is made up of 14 amino acids. The V and J ends lost 3 bases and 2 bases, in that order; junction bases with no gene match: 2. CDR1 is KGHSH and CDR2 is LQKENI in the germline V gene. CDR3 sequence reads: CASSPGGGAYEQYF. The CDR3 coding sequence is TGTGCCAGCTCACCGGGCGGGGGGGCCTACGAGCAGTACTTC.